The rows below give T cell receptor beta chains drawn from one sample of a study of coeliac disease. Method: immunoSEQ multiplex PCR; TCRdb's copy keeps in-frame clones and lacks some. The profile shows roughly 300 clones, roughly three quarters of them singletons. The sample taken for sequencing was intraepithelial lymphocytes from the gut. The source of these receptors is a woman in her 40s with celiac disease, on a gluten-free diet. The CDR3 runs from the conserved cysteine through the conserved F or W. Rows give clone size only sometimes, using once, few, many, or a class for an expanded clone.

TRBV4-1	-	TRBJ2-7	CASSGGSGHEQYF
TRBV30	-	TRBJ1-2	CAGGYNLVYGYTF
TRBV29-1	few	TRBJ2-2	CSGGGEHRGAVF
TRBV5-4	-	TRBJ1-2	CASSLKPNYRYTF
TRBV29-1	-	TRBJ1-1	CSVQTGNTEAFF
TRBV4-1	-	TRBJ1-1	CASSLGHPANTEAFF
TRBV6-1	-	TRBJ2-7	CASSGRGSSYEQYF
TRBV27	once	TRBJ2-3	CASSWTPRGDTQYF
TRBV29-1	-	TRBJ2-3	CSVELAGGTDTQYF
TRBV25-1	-	TRBJ1-2	CASSPGAHYGYTF